This entry features one TCR beta chain sequence. Its antigen is unknown. The sample comes from a study of graft-versus-host responses after intestinal transplantation. Study results and caveats: In patients with graft-donor T cell macrochimerism, allograft graft-versus-host to host-versus-graft clonal ratios were high.

Libraries were prepared by immunoSEQ multiplex PCR; TCRdb keeps only in-frame clonotypes and omits some of them. The sample includes about 97,000 clones, roughly 91% of them seen just once. The source was unstimulated CD4+ T cells sorted from spleen or lymph node cells, collected before transplant. This TCR came from a human donor who was the organ donor for an intestinal transplant.

This CDR3 reads CASSEGRDRSSYEQYF. The CDR3 region has the DNA TGTGCCAGCAGTGAGGGGCGGGACAGGAGCTCCTACGAGCAGTACTTC. The chain uses TRBV25-1 and TRBJ2-7; 8 positions match TRBD1. The V gene end was trimmed by 3 bases and the J gene end by 0 bases; junction bases not matched to a gene: 7. Germline lookup yields CDR1 MGHDK and CDR2 SYGVNS. The CDR3 runs 16 residues.